This T cell receptor beta chain was profiled in a study of technical replicates of blood from several donors (dated by TCRdb to about 2017). CDR1 SGHRS and CDR2 YFSETQ were looked up in the germline V gene. The germline ends are 14 bases apart after V is trimmed by 4 bases and J by 4 bases. From the cysteine up to the phenylalanine, the CDR3 has a length of 14 residues. CDR3 DNA only is kept here, 42 bases in frame from base 1. With respect to this clone: Its antigen has not been determined. No per-base quality is available; no much larger clone lies one base away.

Library prep was done by the immunoSEQ multiplex PCR assay. This immuneACCESS table, as held by TCRdb, lists in-frame sequences with V and J called but not all clones. Of the missing ones, under half trace to an unresolved V gene in checked studies; the others have no known cause. This sample has tens of thousands of clones in its table, and 94% of those were observed once. 0.2% to 0.3% of the sample is taken by the ten largest. The receptor comes from a human donor in good health. This receptor chain uses TRBV5-1 and TRBJ1-2; a weak D assignment points to TRBD1 (6 bases agree). Sample: T cells isolated from PBMCs. The CDR3 reads CASSHSRGGYGYTF. Read as DNA, the sequence is TGCGCCAGCAGCCACTCCAGGGGCGGCTATGGCTACACCTTC.